These T cell receptor beta chains were read from a single sample in a study of chemoradiotherapy in HPV16-positive cancers. Using immunoSEQ multiplex PCR, the repertoire was profiled, and TCRdb retains in-frame clones only, with some absent. This sample yields 15,000 to 20,000 clones, of which 84% are seen a single time; about 3.5% belongs to the top ten. Source: blood, taken from a patient who underwent chemoradiotherapy. These receptors were collected from a human donor with HPV-associated anogenital cancer. CDR3s include the opening cysteine and the closing phenylalanine or tryptophan. A D gene is named only where the DNA matches it firmly. Clone size is stated in some rows and not others, as once, few, many or a class when expanded.

v_call: TRBV4-3
j_call: TRBJ2-3
clone_size: NA
d_call: NA
cdr3_nt: TGCGCCAGCAGCCAGCTTCTCGGGGGCGGTAGCACAGATACGCAGTATTTT
cdr3_aa: CASSQLLGGGSTDTQYF

v_call: TRBV28
j_call: TRBJ1-2
clone_size: NA
d_call: NA
cdr3_nt: TGTGCCAGCAGTTTCCCAGGGGTTAACTATGGCTACACCTTC
cdr3_aa: CASSFPGVNYGYTF

v_call: TRBV2
j_call: TRBJ1-1
clone_size: NA
d_call: TRBD1
cdr3_nt: TGTGCCAGCAGTGAAGGATTCCCGGGGCCGGGACAGGGGAACACTGAAGCTTTCTTT
cdr3_aa: CASSEGFPGPGQGNTEAFF

v_call: TRBV6-1
j_call: TRBJ2-2
clone_size: NA
d_call: NA
cdr3_nt: TGTGCCAGCACTCCGACAGTGAACACCGGGGAGCTGTTTTTT
cdr3_aa: CASTPTVNTGELFF

v_call: TRBV6-5
j_call: TRBJ1-4
clone_size: NA
d_call: NA
cdr3_nt: TGTGCCAGCAGGGGCGGGGGCCATGAAAAACTGTTTTTT
cdr3_aa: CASRGGGHEKLFF

v_call: TRBV18
j_call: TRBJ1-2
clone_size: NA
d_call: NA
cdr3_nt: TGTGCCAGCTCACCTGGGGGAATAGACAGACACTATGGCTACACCTTC
cdr3_aa: CASSPGGIDRHYGYTF

v_call: TRBV1
j_call: TRBJ1-1
clone_size: NA
d_call: NA
cdr3_nt: TGCACCAGCAGCGCCTTCAGGGTCTGGGACACTGAAGCTTTCTTT
cdr3_aa: CTSSAFRVWDTEAFF

v_call: TRBV7-2
j_call: TRBJ2-3
clone_size: NA
d_call: TRBD2
cdr3_nt: TGTGCCAGCAGCTCTACCGGGACTAGCGGGGGTTCCCACACAGATACGCAGTATTTT
cdr3_aa: CASSSTGTSGGSHTDTQYF

v_call: TRBV27
j_call: TRBJ1-6
clone_size: NA
d_call: NA
cdr3_nt: TGTGCCAGCAGGCTGGCCTCCTATAATTCACCCCTCCACTTT
cdr3_aa: CASRLASYNSPLHF

v_call: TRBV19
j_call: TRBJ2-7
clone_size: NA
d_call: NA
cdr3_nt: TGTGCCAGTAGTATGGACCGGCTCGAGCAGTACTTC
cdr3_aa: CASSMDRLEQYF

v_call: TRBV9
j_call: TRBJ2-1
clone_size: NA
d_call: NA
cdr3_nt: TGTGCCAGCGGAGGGGACTCATTCGGGGATGAGCAGTTCTTC
cdr3_aa: CASGGDSFGDEQFF

v_call: TRBV5-1
j_call: TRBJ2-7
clone_size: NA
d_call: TRBD1
cdr3_nt: TGCGCCAGCAGCCAGGTAACAGGGGGTGCCTACGAGCAGTACTTC
cdr3_aa: CASSQVTGGAYEQYF

v_call: TRBV7-3
j_call: TRBJ2-1
clone_size: NA
d_call: TRBD1
cdr3_nt: TGTGCCAGCAGCTTGACTCAGGGGGATGAGCAGTTCTTC
cdr3_aa: CASSLTQGDEQFF

v_call: TRBV29-1
j_call: TRBJ1-1
clone_size: NA
d_call: NA
cdr3_nt: TGCAGCGTTGACCTTCGGGGGGGGTTGAACACTGAAGCTTTCTTT
cdr3_aa: CSVDLRGGLNTEAFF

v_call: TRBV5-1
j_call: TRBJ2-5
clone_size: NA
d_call: TRBD2
cdr3_nt: TGCGCCAGCAGCTTTGGGAGTCGGGGGGACCAAGAGACCCAGTACTTC
cdr3_aa: CASSFGSRGDQETQYF

v_call: TRBV7-2
j_call: TRBJ2-7
clone_size: once
d_call: TRBD1
cdr3_nt: TGTGCCAGCAGCCTAGACAGGGGTCGCTACGAGCAGTACTTC
cdr3_aa: CASSLDRGRYEQYF

v_call: TRBV18
j_call: TRBJ2-7
clone_size: NA
d_call: TRBD1
cdr3_nt: TGTGCCAGCTCACCGCCCACGGGACAGGGAGACGGGCAGTACTTC
cdr3_aa: CASSPPTGQGDGQYF

v_call: TRBV6-1
j_call: TRBJ1-2
clone_size: few
d_call: NA
cdr3_nt: TGTGCCACAGGGACGACTGCTAACTATGGCTACACCTTC
cdr3_aa: CATGTTANYGYTF

v_call: TRBV6-5
j_call: TRBJ2-1
clone_size: NA
d_call: NA
cdr3_nt: TGTGCCAGCAGCCCCCGGGGAAACGAGGGTGAGCAGTTCTTC
cdr3_aa: CASSPRGNEGEQFF

v_call: TRBV14
j_call: TRBJ1-1
clone_size: NA
d_call: NA
cdr3_nt: TGTGCCAGCAGCCAAGTCCAGGGGCCCACTGAAGCTTTCTTT
cdr3_aa: CASSQVQGPTEAFF

v_call: TRBV7-6
j_call: TRBJ1-2
clone_size: NA
d_call: NA
cdr3_nt: TGTGCCAAACGGGACATTCATGGCTACACCTTC
cdr3_aa: CAKRDIHGYTF

v_call: TRBV10-3
j_call: TRBJ2-5
clone_size: NA
d_call: NA
cdr3_nt: TGTGCCATCAGTGACCAGGAGACCCAGTACTTC
cdr3_aa: CAISDQETQYF

v_call: TRBV19
j_call: TRBJ2-1
clone_size: NA
d_call: NA
cdr3_nt: TGTGCCAGTAGTATACGGTCGGTGGGGAAAAGCTCCTACAATGAGCAGTTCTTC
cdr3_aa: CASSIRSVGKSSYNEQFF

v_call: TRBV10-1
j_call: TRBJ1-1
clone_size: few
d_call: TRBD1
cdr3_nt: TGCGCCAGCAGTGGGACAGGGCTGGCTGAAGCTTTCTTT
cdr3_aa: CASSGTGLAEAFF

v_call: TRBV25-1
j_call: TRBJ1-2
clone_size: NA
d_call: NA
cdr3_nt: TGTGCCAGCAGTGAGGGGGTAGGGCTCTATGGCTACACCTTC
cdr3_aa: CASSEGVGLYGYTF

v_call: TRBV11-3
j_call: TRBJ1-3
clone_size: few
d_call: NA
cdr3_nt: TGTGCCAGCAGCTTAGAGCAGGGCTCTGGAAACACCATATATTTT
cdr3_aa: CASSLEQGSGNTIYF

v_call: TRBV25-1
j_call: TRBJ2-1
clone_size: NA
d_call: NA
cdr3_nt: TGTGCCAGCAGTGCAGCTCCCTCCCGGGGCTGGATTATAAATGAGCAGTTCTTC
cdr3_aa: CASSAAPSRGWIINEQFF

v_call: TRBV6-6
j_call: TRBJ1-1
clone_size: once
d_call: NA
cdr3_nt: TGTGCCACCCAACGGGGAGCAGGCACTGAAGCTTTCTTT
cdr3_aa: CATQRGAGTEAFF

v_call: TRBV27
j_call: TRBJ2-7
clone_size: NA
d_call: TRBD2
cdr3_nt: TGTGCCAGCAGGACCGGGACTAGCTCGTACGAGCAGTACTTC
cdr3_aa: CASRTGTSSYEQYF

v_call: TRBV2
j_call: TRBJ2-1
clone_size: NA
d_call: TRBD2
cdr3_nt: TGTGCCAGCAGTGTATTTAGCGGGCCCTCCGAAAATGAGCAGTTCTTC
cdr3_aa: CASSVFSGPSENEQFF

v_call: TRBV7-2
j_call: TRBJ2-7
clone_size: NA
d_call: TRBD1
cdr3_nt: TGTGCCAGCAGAGCAGGGGGCAGATACGAGCAGTACTTC
cdr3_aa: CASRAGGRYEQYF

v_call: TRBV19
j_call: TRBJ2-1
clone_size: NA
d_call: TRBD2
cdr3_nt: TGTGCCAGTAGTAAACCCCAAGCGACTAGCTTCAATGAGCAGTTCTTC
cdr3_aa: CASSKPQATSFNEQFF

v_call: TRBV6-1
j_call: TRBJ1-2
clone_size: NA
d_call: NA
cdr3_nt: TGTGCCAGCAGTGAAGCACAGGGAAGCGGCTATGGCTACACCTTC
cdr3_aa: CASSEAQGSGYGYTF

v_call: TRBV18
j_call: TRBJ2-4
clone_size: NA
d_call: TRBD1
cdr3_nt: TGTGCCAGCTCACCCATTGACAGGGCGTGGAACATTCAGTACTTC
cdr3_aa: CASSPIDRAWNIQYF

v_call: TRBV6-6
j_call: TRBJ2-1
clone_size: NA
d_call: TRBD1
cdr3_nt: TGTGCCAGCACCACAGGGGACAGGGGCTACAATGAGCAGTTCTTC
cdr3_aa: CASTTGDRGYNEQFF

v_call: TRBV7-9
j_call: TRBJ2-5
clone_size: NA
d_call: NA
cdr3_nt: TGTGCCAGCAGCTTAGTGGCCCAAGAGACCCAGTACTTC
cdr3_aa: CASSLVAQETQYF

v_call: TRBV10-3
j_call: TRBJ1-2
clone_size: NA
d_call: TRBD1
cdr3_nt: TGTGCCATCAGACAGGGGGCCTACTATGGCTACACCTTC
cdr3_aa: CAIRQGAYYGYTF

v_call: TRBV4-1
j_call: TRBJ1-4
clone_size: NA
d_call: NA
cdr3_nt: TGCGCCAGCAGCCAAGGTAACATTCGCGACACCTCAACTAATGAAAAACTGTTTTTT
cdr3_aa: CASSQGNIRDTSTNEKLFF